The subject of this entry is one TCR beta chain. These data belong to a study of cytomegalovirus exposure and HLA in healthy donors. The CDR3 is 17 amino acids. Germline values: CDR1 MGHDK, CDR2 SYGVNS. The PCR used 60 Vbeta and 13 Jbeta primers. Libraries were prepared by immunoSEQ multiplex PCR; TCRdb keeps only in-frame clonotypes and omits some of them. The table includes about 98,000 clones, under 80% detected once. The chain joins TRBV25-1 to TRBJ2-5; a weak D match, TRBD1 (6 bases). With the DNA end fitting TRBJ2-7 better, the J assignment may be wrong. Sequenced sample: PBMCs. The source is a human donor in good health. This chain's CDR3 is CASSDIQGPSTSYEQYF. The CDR3 region has the DNA TGTGCCAGCAGTGATATACAGGGACCAAGCACCTCCTACGAGCAGTACTTC.